This is a list of T cell receptor beta chains from one sample in a study of T-cell reconstitution after alpha-beta-depleted transplantation in children. TCRdb passed the PCR reads through MiXCR, listing each CDR3 protein once. The sample lists hundreds of thousands of distinct CDR3 sequences, less than 9% occurring once. The material sequenced was PBMCs, mostly from graft donor cells, taken 180 days after TCRalphabeta/CD19-depleted stem cell transplant. The receptors derive from a male patient younger than 18 who had a stem cell transplant for acute lymphoblastic leukemia, so the T cells may come from the graft donor. CDR3s include the opening cysteine and the closing phenylalanine or tryptophan. Fields, in order: V gene, J gene, CDR3 protein.

TRBV7-2	TRBJ1-6	CASSFGTGGSPLHF
TRBV7-9	TRBJ2-1	CASSPVRGSGNEQFF
TRBV3-1	TRBJ2-1	CASSQDLSGATRNEQFF
TRBV5-1	TRBJ2-1	CASSIQFYNEQFF
TRBV27	TRBJ2-7	CASSPGAGQTYEQYF
TRBV12-3/TRBV12-4	TRBJ2-7	CASSFFRVYEQYF
TRBV28	TRBJ2-5	CASSLDLQETQYF
TRBV4-1	TRBJ1-2	CASSQEPGKGYTF
TRBV29-1	TRBJ1-1	CSVEASPRDRSLNTEAFF
TRBV9	TRBJ2-2	CASSVAWTSGTGELFF
TRBV5-5	TRBJ1-5	CASSLLSDDSNQPQHF
TRBV20-1	TRBJ2-7	CSARPPEGASSYEQYF
TRBV9	TRBJ2-6	CASSVTGLPSGANVLTF
TRBV9	TRBJ1-5	CASSGGDRNQPQHF
TRBV7-9	TRBJ1-2	CASSLASGTFNYGYTF
TRBV20-1	TRBJ2-1	CSVPWASGSGYEQFF
TRBV20-1	TRBJ2-7	CSAPGRGAYEQYF
TRBV11-2	TRBJ2-7	CASSFDGPVDRAYEQYF
TRBV12-3/TRBV12-4	TRBJ1-5	CASSPDRASPQHF
TRBV7-2	TRBJ2-7	CASSFHGQTYEQYF
TRBV5-6	TRBJ1-3	CASSHRNTIYF
TRBV7-9	TRBJ2-7	CASSARQYEQYF
TRBV18	TRBJ1-2	CASSPSRQGLTNYGYTF
TRBV19	TRBJ1-5	CASSIAGHGLGAQPQHF
TRBV10-3	TRBJ1-1	CAISDNKGIGAFF
TRBV20-1	TRBJ2-1	CSARDSTGGPYNEQFF
TRBV7-2	TRBJ2-3	CASSSTGGFYTDTQYF
TRBV6-5	TRBJ1-5	CASSYAAAGTGGGQPQHF